This T cell receptor (beta chain) was profiled in a study of OX40 agonist ivuxolimab in advanced cancers. The CDR3 has 11 residues. V was cut by 3 bases and J by 8 bases, with 8 bases left in between. Germline V gene data show CDR1 as DFQATT and CDR2 as SNEGSKA (reference sequence). A word on this clone: Its target is not known.

General observations from the study: Clones of CD4+ and CD8+ blood T cells grew by week 6 at doses of 0.1 to 3.0 mg/kg. Compared with CD4+, CD8+ T cells on average had more expanded clones.

The method was immunoSEQ multiplex PCR; TCRdb's version includes in-frame clones alone and lacks a portion of them. The table records 98,000 or so clones, approximately 89% of them present only once. The TCR comes from an adult with an advanced solid tumor such as melanoma, head and neck, liver or kidney cancer. Sample: CD4+ or CD8+ T cells sorted from blood, taken in a trial of the OX40 agonist ivuxolimab. V and J are TRBV20-1 and TRBJ2-1; D might be TRBD2 (5 bases). CDR3 sequence reads: CSASDGDEQFF. The CDR3 region has the DNA TGCAGTGCTAGTGACGGGGATGAGCAGTTCTTC.